This entry features one TCR beta chain sequence. Its antigen is still unknown. MiXCR, run by TCRdb on the 5' RACE reads, gives a single entry per CDR3 protein. Of 650,000 to 750,000 distinct CDR3 sequences listed, less than 25% are singletons. Germline V gives CDR1 SGHAT, CDR2 FQNNGV. V gave up 0 bases and J gave up 7 bases, with 6 bases separating them. This CDR3 has 13 amino acids. This record comes from a study of identical twins. Study-wide results and caveats: Insertion counts were lower in abundant cord blood beta clonotypes, a trend that memory repertoires did not show.

Another study also made use of these data, one on T cells expressing NK-cell markers. From that second work: Beta-chain profiling covered CD3+CD56+NKG2C+, CD3+CD56+NKG2C- and CD3+CD56-NKG2C+ sorted subsets. The eight sequenced donors comprised seven who were HCMV-seropositive and one who was seronegative.

The genes are TRBV11-2 and TRBJ2-2; D is ambiguous. Sample: PBMCs. This TCR came from a young woman in good health. The chain's CDR3 is CASSLDYNGELFF. For the CDR3, the DNA is TGTGCCAGCAGCTTAGATTATAACGGGGAGCTGTTTTTT.